This entry lists 22 T cell receptor beta chains sequenced from one sample in a study of cytomegalovirus exposure and HLA in healthy donors. Vbeta (60) and Jbeta (13) primers were used in the PCR. Only in-frame clones appear in the TCRdb table, and some are missing; sequencing was by immunoSEQ multiplex PCR. This sample has roughly 150,000 clones, with roughly 77% found just once. Input material: PBMCs. Receptor source: a man aged 18 to 30 in good health and CMV-seropositive.

The chain joins TRBV4-1 to TRBJ2-7, with TRBD1 as a possible D gene (6 bases). Germline lookup yields CDR1 MGHRA and CDR2 YSYEKL. This CDR3 region has 13 residues. The V and J ends lost 0 bases and 4 bases respectively, with 7 bases between them. The CDR3 DNA is TGCGCCAGCAGCCAAGAGAGGGGGTACGAGCAGTACGTC. Translation: CASSQERGYEQYV.

The chain recombines TRBV27 with TRBJ1-5; no definite D call. The CDR3 sequence is 14 residues long. Germline-derived CDR1 and CDR2 are MNHEY and SMNVEV (reference sequence). V was trimmed by 5 bases and J by 3 bases, leaving 11 bases between them. Written as DNA, the CDR3 is TGTGCCAGCAGTGGTGCGGGTCTCAATCAGCCCCAGCATTTT. Amino acid sequence: CASSGAGLNQPQHF.

This chain uses TRBV27 with TRBJ2-3; tentatively, D is TRBD1 (5 bases). The CDR3 has 15 amino acids. CDR1 MNHEY and CDR2 SMNVEV come from the germline V gene (reference sequence). V dropped 6 bases and J dropped 2 bases, with 15 bases sitting between them. The CDR3, as DNA: TGTGCCAGCAGCCCCCAGGGTACCATCACAGATACGCAGTATTTT. Residues: CASSPQGTITDTQYF.

This chain links TRBV19 with TRBJ1-2, with a weak D call TRBD1 (6 bases). Deletions cut 5 bases from V and 5 bases from J, with 15 bases between. CDR1 is LNHDA, CDR2 SQIVND, per germline (reference sequence). This CDR3 is 14 amino acids long. The chain's CDR3 is CASSAYRADYGYTF. The CDR3 DNA follows: TGTGCCAGTAGTGCTTACAGGGCCGATTATGGCTACACCTTC.

The chain carries TRBV5-4 and TRBJ2-3, with D unclear. CDR1 is SGHNT and CDR2 is YYREEE in the germline V gene (reference sequence). The length of the CDR3 is 15 residues. The V end lost 0 bases, the J end lost 2 bases, and 10 bases lay between the germline ends. CDR3 amino acids: CASSLGLRITDTQYF. DNA of the CDR3: TGTGCCAGCAGCTTGGGACTCCGGATCACAGATACGCAGTATTTT.

This clone was seen a handful of times. The chain couples TRBV5-1 to TRBJ1-5; D is perhaps TRBD1 (5 bases). This CDR3 has 15 amino acids. Trimming took off 0 bases at V and 5 bases at J, with 12 bases between the two ends. Germline V gene sequence: CDR1 SGHRS, CDR2 YFSETQ. Here the CDR3 DNA reads TGCGCCAGCAGCTTGGACGCAGGGTCGGATCAGCCCCAGCATTTT. This sequence encodes CASSLDAGSDQPQHF. The variable domain in full, completed from reference TRBV5-1 and TRBJ1-5, reads KAGVTQTPRYLIKTRGQQVTLSCSPISGHRSVSWYQQTPGQGLQFLFEYFSETQRNKGNFPGRFSGRQFSNSRSEMNVSTLELGDSALYLCASSLDAGSDQPQHFGDGTRLSIL.

The rearrangement joins TRBV5-5 to TRBJ1-1, with 7 bases that match TRBD1. The V gene's germline CDR1 is SGHKS and CDR2 YYEKEE (reference sequence). Trimming removed 3 bases from V and 2 bases from J; junction bases left unmatched: 7. The CDR3 runs to 15 residues. CDR3 in DNA: TGTGCCAGCAGCTGGGACAGACAACTTAACACTGAAGCTTTCTTT. Translating gives CASSWDRQLNTEAFF. Full variable domain (missing parts from reference TRBV5-5 and TRBJ1-1): DAGVTQSPTHLIKTRGQQVTLRCSPISGHKSVSWYQQVLGQGPQFIFQYYEKEERGRGNFPDRFSARQFPNYSSELNVNALLLGDSALYLCASSWDRQLNTEAFFGQGTRLTVV.

The chain is built from TRBV18 and TRBJ2-1; 12 bases line up with TRBD1. The CDR3 is 16 residues long. Unmatched junction bases numbered 11, after V lost 5 bases and J lost 9 bases. The germline V gene encodes CDR1 KGHSH and CDR2 LQKENI. CDR3 nucleotides: TGTGCCAGCTCAACCATGGGACAGGGGGCGAAGAGTGAGCAGTTCTTC. Encoded protein: CASSTMGQGAKSEQFF.

The chain employs TRBV4-1 and TRBJ1-2; a weak D match, TRBD1 (6 bases). CDR1 and CDR2 (germline): MGHRA, YSYEKL. Trimming took off 1 base at V and 6 bases at J, with 12 bases between the two ends. The CDR3 is made up of 14 amino acids. The chain's CDR3 is CASSQGRGAHGYTF. The CDR3 DNA reads as TGCGCCAGCAGCCAAGGCCGGGGGGCTCATGGCTACACCTTC.

The J gene is TRBJ1-4, the V gene TRBV28, with 11 positions matching TRBD1. CDR1 is MDHEN and CDR2 is SYDVKM in the germline V gene. The CDR3 has 16 residues. Germline trimming cut 5 bases from V and 8 bases from J; bases unmatched to any gene: 10. The CDR3 DNA reads TGTGCCAGCAGTCTGCCCGGGACAGGGGGAGGCGAAAAACTGTTTTTT. It is translated as CASSLPGTGGGEKLFF.

The V call is TRBV27, the J call TRBJ1-5; D remains ambiguous. V was trimmed by 2 bases and J by 0 bases, leaving 14 bases between them. Germline-derived CDR1 and CDR2 are MNHEY and SMNVEV (reference sequence). This CDR3 spans 17 amino acids. CDR3 coding DNA: TGTGCCAGCAGTTTACTAGCGGGCCCTCATAGCAATCAGCCCCAGCATTTT. Translated, it gives CASSLLAGPHSNQPQHF.

The V gene is TRBV5-1, the J gene TRBJ2-7; 7 nucleotides align to TRBD1. Germline CDR1 and CDR2: SGHRS and YFSETQ. This CDR3 comprises 13 residues. V lost 4 bases, J lost 6 bases, and 7 bases stayed unmatched. The CDR3 coding sequence is TGCGCCAGCAGCCCCTGGACAGGTGGCGAGCAGTACGTC. Its translation is CASSPWTGGEQYV.

In DNA, the CDR3 is TGTGCCAGCAGTTTGGCAGGGGGCGCGAGGACCGGGGAGCTGTTTTTT. It codes for CASSLAGGARTGELFF. The gene calls are TRBV27 and TRBJ2-2; 8 bases match TRBD1. Germline loops: CDR1 MNHEY, CDR2 SMNVEV (reference sequence). CDR3 size: 16 residues. The V segment lost 3 bases and the J segment 5 bases; nucleotides outside the gene matches: 8.

The chain recombines TRBV7-2 with TRBJ2-5, with 8 positions matching TRBD1. The ends lost 1 base at V and 7 bases at J; junction bases unmatched: 8. Germline-derived CDR1 and CDR2 are SGHTA and FQGNSA. The CDR3 sequence is 15 residues long. The CDR3 sequence: CASSLDSRGLGTQYF. CDR3 coding DNA: TGTGCCAGCAGCTTAGATAGCAGGGGGCTCGGGACCCAGTACTTC.

CDR3 nucleotide sequence: TGTGCCAGCAGCCAAGAATTTTTCAGGGGGAGTGGAAACACCATATATTTT. It is translated as CASSQEFFRGSGNTIYF. The rearrangement links TRBV14 to TRBJ1-3, with 7 positions matching TRBD1. V was pared by 0 bases and J by 3 bases, with 8 bases of the junction left unmatched. The germline CDR1 and CDR2 sequences are SGHDN and FVKESK. This CDR3 spans 17 amino acids.

V is TRBV2 and J is TRBJ1-1, with a weak D call TRBD1 (5 bases). Trimming removed 4 bases from V and 0 bases from J, with 6 bases in between. Germline V gene lookup returns CDR1 SNHLY and CDR2 FYNNEI. The CDR3 sequence is 13 residues long. CDR3 sequence: CASSADMNTEAFF. The DNA of the CDR3 is TGTGCCAGCAGTGCGGACATGAACACTGAAGCTTTCTTT.

The chain is built from TRBV12-5 and TRBJ1-2; D unresolved. Trimming took off 6 bases at V and 0 bases at J, with 17 bases between the two ends. Germline loops: CDR1 LGHNT, CDR2 FRNRAP. This CDR3 spans 16 amino acids. Here the CDR3 DNA reads TGTGCTAGTGGGGACGAAGCAATCGGGGCTAACTATGGCTACACCTTC. As protein: CASGDEAIGANYGYTF.

CDR3 region: CASSQGGGGYGYTF. In DNA form, the CDR3 reads TGCGCCAGCAGCCAAGGTGGGGGCGGCTATGGCTACACCTTC. The rearrangement joins TRBV4-1 to TRBJ1-2; possibly TRBD1 for D (6 bases). The CDR3 consists of 14 residues. Deletions cut 1 base from V and 4 bases from J, with 10 bases between. The germline CDR1 and CDR2 sequences are MGHRA and YSYEKL.

CDR3 sequence (DNA): TGTGCCAGCAGTTGGGTAGCGGGAGCTACCGGGGAGCTGTTTTTT. Translated: CASSWVAGATGELFF. J is TRBJ2-2 and V is TRBV6-5; 9 bases fit TRBD2. There are 15 residues in the CDR3. Trimming cost V 4 bases and J 5 bases; bases outside gene matches: 5. The germline CDR1 and CDR2 sequences are MNHEY and SVGAGI.

This chain links TRBV4-1 with TRBJ2-3, with D possibly matching TRBD2 (6 bases). V was clipped by 0 bases and J by 5 bases, with 18 bases between them. Germline V lookup: CDR1 MGHRA, CDR2 YSYEKL. The CDR3 is made up of 17 amino acids. CDR3: CASSQDFGGAVGDTQYF. DNA of the CDR3: TGCGCCAGCAGCCAAGATTTTGGCGGGGCGGTCGGAGATACGCAGTATTTT.

This clone turned up a few times. The V and J genes are TRBV4-1 and TRBJ1-5; 12 nucleotides agree with TRBD1. The CDR3 is 16 amino acids. V lost 3 bases, J lost 11 bases, and 11 bases stayed unmatched. Germline-derived CDR1 and CDR2 are MGHRA and YSYEKL. The DNA for the CDR3 is TGCGCCAGCAGCCAGGACCGGGACAGGGGGCCGACAGCCCAGCATTTT. This translates into CASSQDRDRGPTAQHF.

The rearrangement uses TRBV6-5 and TRBJ1-1; tentatively, D is TRBD1 (5 bases). The CDR3 is 14 residues long. Germline CDR1 is MNHEY and CDR2 is SVGAGI. The V end lost 4 bases, the J end lost 2 bases, and 11 bases lay between the germline ends. CDR3 DNA: TGTGCCAGCAGTTCGGGGGGTCCCAACACTGAAGCTTTCTTT. Its protein product is CASSSGGPNTEAFF.